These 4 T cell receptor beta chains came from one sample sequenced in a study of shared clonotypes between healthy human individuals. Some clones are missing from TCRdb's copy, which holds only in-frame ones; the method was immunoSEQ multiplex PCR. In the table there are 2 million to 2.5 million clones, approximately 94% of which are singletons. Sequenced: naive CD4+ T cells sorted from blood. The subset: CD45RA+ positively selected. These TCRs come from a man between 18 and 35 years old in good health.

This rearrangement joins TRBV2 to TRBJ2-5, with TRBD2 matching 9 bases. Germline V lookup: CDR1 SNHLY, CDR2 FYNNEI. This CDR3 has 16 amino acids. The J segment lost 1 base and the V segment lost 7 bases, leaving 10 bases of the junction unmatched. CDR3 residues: CASNQALAGVQETQYF. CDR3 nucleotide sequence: TGTGCCAGCAACCAGGCGTTAGCGGGGGTCCAAGAGACCCAGTACTTC.

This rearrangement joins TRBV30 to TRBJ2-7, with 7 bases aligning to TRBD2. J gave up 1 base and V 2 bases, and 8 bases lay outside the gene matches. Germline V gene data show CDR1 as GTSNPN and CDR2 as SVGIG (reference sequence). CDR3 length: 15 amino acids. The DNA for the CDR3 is TGTGCCTGGAGTCAGGGTGCTAGCGGTTCCTACGAGCAGTACTTC. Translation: CAWSQGASGSYEQYF.

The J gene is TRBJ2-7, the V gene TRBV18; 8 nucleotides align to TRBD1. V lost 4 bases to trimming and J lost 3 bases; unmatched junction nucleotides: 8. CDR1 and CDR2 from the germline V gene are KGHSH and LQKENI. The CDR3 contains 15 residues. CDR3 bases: TGTGCCAGCTCACTAACAGGGGGTAAGGGCTACGAGCAGTACTTC. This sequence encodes CASSLTGGKGYEQYF. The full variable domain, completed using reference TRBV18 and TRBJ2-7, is NAGVMQNPRHLVRRRGQEARLRCSPMKGHSHVYWYRQLPEEGLKFMVYLQKENIIDESGMPKERFSAEFPKEGPSILRIQQVVRGDSAAYFCASSLTGGKGYEQYFGPGTRLTVT.

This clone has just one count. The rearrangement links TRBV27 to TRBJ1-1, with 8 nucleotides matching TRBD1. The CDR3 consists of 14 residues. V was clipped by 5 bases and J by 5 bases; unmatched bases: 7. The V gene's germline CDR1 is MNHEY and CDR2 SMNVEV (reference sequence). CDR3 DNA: TGTGCCAGCAGTCCGCAGGGGGCATGGACTGAAGCTTTCTTT. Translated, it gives CASSPQGAWTEAFF.